This entry features one T cell receptor beta chain sequence. Its antigen is currently unknown. This record belongs to a study of resident and recirculating memory T cells in vitiligo. Study background: No cells were sorted; samples were homogenized just before genomic DNA extraction.

This table comes from immunoSEQ multiplex PCR, and its TCRdb copy is limited to in-frame clones, with some not included. The table shows 65,000 to 80,000 clones, with 92% occurring only once. The CDR3 covers 14 residues. V gave up 6 bases and J gave up 0 bases, with 9 bases separating them. Germline V lookup: CDR1 MDHEN, CDR2 SYDVKM. Patients who had received treatment within the previous three months were excluded. Regarding the study as a whole: Clonality differed among vitiligo lesions, with no unique dominant clone. Sequences differed between biopsy sites and patients, suggesting private specificity.

This chain connects TRBV28 to TRBJ2-4; D gene ambiguous. This TCR was sampled from a male donor with vitiligo. Sequenced: blood. CDR3 in amino acids: CASRPGGAKNIQYF. The CDR3 region has the DNA TGTGCCAGCAGGCCGGGTGGAGCCAAAAACATTCAGTACTTC.